This T cell receptor (beta chain) was profiled in a study of shared T cell receptors in the human thymus. Only in-frame clones appear in the TCRdb table, and some are missing; sequencing was by immunoSEQ multiplex PCR. The table shows some 720,000 clones, with around 87% occurring only once. The CDR3 contains 16 residues. The V and J ends lost 10 bases and 0 bases respectively, with 19 bases between them. Germline V gene sequence: CDR1 MDHEN, CDR2 SYDVKM. This clone has more than one count but fewer than ten. This sample also appeared in a second study, on human thymus T cells. According to that study: Resections from corrective heart surgery provided thymus tissue. Thymic repertoires of unrelated individuals were reported in related research to overlap highly.

Input material: thymocytes. The V gene is TRBV28, the J gene TRBJ1-3; no clear D gene. The sequence derives from a boy under three years old with a congenital heart defect. CDR3 sequence: CATQGEKVCSGNTIYF. The DNA for the CDR3 is TGTGCCACCCAAGGAGAAAAGGTTTGCTCTGGAAACACCATATATTTT.